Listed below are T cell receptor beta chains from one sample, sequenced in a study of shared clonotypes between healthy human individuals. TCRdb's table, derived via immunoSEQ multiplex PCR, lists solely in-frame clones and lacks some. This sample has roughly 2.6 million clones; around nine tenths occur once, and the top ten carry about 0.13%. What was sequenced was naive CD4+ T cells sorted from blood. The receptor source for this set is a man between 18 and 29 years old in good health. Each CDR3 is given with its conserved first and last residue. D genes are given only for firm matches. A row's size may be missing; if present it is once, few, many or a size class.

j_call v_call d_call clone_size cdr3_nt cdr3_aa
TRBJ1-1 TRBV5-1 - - TGCGCCAGCAGCGGAACAGTTAACACTGAAGCTTTCTTT CASSGTVNTEAFF
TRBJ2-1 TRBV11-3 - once TGTGCCAGCAGCCCTCCCGGGACTGCCTCCTACAATGAGCAGTTCTTC CASSPPGTASYNEQFF
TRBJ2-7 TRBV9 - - TGTGCCAGCAGTTCGGCGGCGAGCTCCTACGAGCAGTACTTC CASSSAASSYEQYF
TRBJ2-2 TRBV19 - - TGTGCCAGTAGTCCACGACCGAACACCGGGGAGCTGTTTTTT CASSPRPNTGELFF
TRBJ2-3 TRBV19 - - TGTGCCAGTAGTATCTCGCGCACAGATACGCAGTATTTT CASSISRTDTQYF
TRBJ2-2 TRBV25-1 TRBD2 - TGTGCCAGCAGTGAATCCAGACTAGCGGGAACCGGGGAGCTGTTTTTT CASSESRLAGTGELFF
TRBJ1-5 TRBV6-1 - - TGTGCCAGCAGTGAAGCGCGACGAGGGACTTCGAGCAATCAGCCCCAGCATTTT CASSEARRGTSSNQPQHF
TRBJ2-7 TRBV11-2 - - TGTGCCAGCAGCTTAGATATCCAGCGGTCCTCCTACGAGCAGTACTTC CASSLDIQRSSYEQYF
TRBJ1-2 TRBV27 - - TGTGCCAGCAGTTTTCACCCCCACTATGGCTACACCTTC CASSFHPHYGYTF
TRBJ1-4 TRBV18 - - TGTGCCAGCTCACCCAGCGGAAAACTGTTTTTT CASSPSGKLFF
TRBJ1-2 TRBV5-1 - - TGCGCCAGCAGCTTGGAAGGTTGGAGTAATGGCTACACCTTC CASSLEGWSNGYTF
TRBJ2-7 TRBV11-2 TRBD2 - TGTGCCAGCAGCTTAGATTTGGCTAGCGGGAGTACCTACGAGCAGTACTTC CASSLDLASGSTYEQYF
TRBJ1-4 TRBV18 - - TGTGCCAGCGGCCAGGGTGCAACTAATGAAAAACTGTTTTTT CASGQGATNEKLFF
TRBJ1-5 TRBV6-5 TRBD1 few TGTGCCAGCAGAACAGGACAGGCGGGTCAGCCCCAGCATTTT CASRTGQAGQPQHF
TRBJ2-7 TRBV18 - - TGTGCCAGCTCACCCGATGGCCCCTACGAGCAGTACTTC CASSPDGPYEQYF
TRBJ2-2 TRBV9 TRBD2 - TGTGCCAGCAGCGTAGGAGGCGGGGGGGCCCCCGGGGAGCTGTTTTTT CASSVGGGGAPGELFF
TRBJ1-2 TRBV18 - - TGTGCCAGCTCACCAGGGGGGCGTGTTGACTATGGCTACACCTTC CASSPGGRVDYGYTF
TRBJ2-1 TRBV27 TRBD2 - TGTGCCAGCAGTCTCCTCGGGGGGGCGTCCTACAATGAGCAGTTCTTC CASSLLGGASYNEQFF
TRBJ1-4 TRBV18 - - TGTGCCAGCTCACTTATGGGTGCGGCTAATGAAAAACTGTTTTTT CASSLMGAANEKLFF
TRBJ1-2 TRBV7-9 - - TGTGCCAGCAGCTTAGAGGGACACCATGGCTACACCTTC CASSLEGHHGYTF
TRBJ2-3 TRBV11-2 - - TGTGCCAGCAGCTTACTCCCCCCAGGAGGGGCAGATACGCAGTATTTT CASSLLPPGGADTQYF
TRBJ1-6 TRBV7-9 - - TGTGCCAGCAGCTTAGGCTCGAGTATCCCACCCCTCCACTTT CASSLGSSIPPLHF
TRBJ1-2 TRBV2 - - TGTGCCAGCAGTGAACAGGGGCTAGCTAACTATGGCTACACCTTC CASSEQGLANYGYTF
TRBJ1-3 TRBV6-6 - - TGTGCCACTTGCAGGAGGGTGCCTGGAAACACCATATATTTT CATCRRVPGNTIYF
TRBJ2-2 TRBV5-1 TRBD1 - TGCGCCAGCAGCCGAATGGCGGCAGGGGGCACCGGGGAGCTGTTTTTT CASSRMAAGGTGELFF
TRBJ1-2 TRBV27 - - TGTGCCAGCAGGTCGACGGGCAACTATGGCTACACCTTC CASRSTGNYGYTF
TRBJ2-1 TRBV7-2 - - TGTGCCAGCAGCTTAGAGACGGAGCAGTTCTTC CASSLETEQFF
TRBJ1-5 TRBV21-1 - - TGTGCCGGCCCAGGGGTCGGGAATCAGCCCCAGCATTTT CAGPGVGNQPQHF
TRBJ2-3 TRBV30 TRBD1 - TGTGCCTGGAGTGTATCGGGGACAGGCACAGATACGCAGTATTTT CAWSVSGTGTDTQYF
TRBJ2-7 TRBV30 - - TGTGCCTGGGGACGGGTCTTGGGACACTACGAGCAGTACTTC CAWGRVLGHYEQYF
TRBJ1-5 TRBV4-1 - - TGCGCCAGCAGCCAAGACGATGGCTATCAGCCCCAGCATTTT CASSQDDGYQPQHF
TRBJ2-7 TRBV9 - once TGTGCCAGCAGCGTAGCCGCAGGACCCTACGAGCAGTACTTC CASSVAAGPYEQYF
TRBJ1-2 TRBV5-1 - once TGCGCCAGCAGCCCAGCCGGACAAGGTGGCTACACCTTC CASSPAGQGGYTF
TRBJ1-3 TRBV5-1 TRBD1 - TGCGCCAGCAGCGGAGGGACAGTCTCTGGAAACACCATATATTTT CASSGGTVSGNTIYF
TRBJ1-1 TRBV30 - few TGTGCCTGGTTCAGGCGGGGGACTGAAGCTTTCTTT CAWFRRGTEAFF
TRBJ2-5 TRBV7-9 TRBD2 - TGTGCCAGCAGCAAAAATAGCGGGGGGGTAGAGACCCAGTACTTC CASSKNSGGVETQYF
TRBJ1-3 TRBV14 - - TGTGCCAGCAGCCAAGCCGTATTCGTAGACACCATATATTTT CASSQAVFVDTIYF